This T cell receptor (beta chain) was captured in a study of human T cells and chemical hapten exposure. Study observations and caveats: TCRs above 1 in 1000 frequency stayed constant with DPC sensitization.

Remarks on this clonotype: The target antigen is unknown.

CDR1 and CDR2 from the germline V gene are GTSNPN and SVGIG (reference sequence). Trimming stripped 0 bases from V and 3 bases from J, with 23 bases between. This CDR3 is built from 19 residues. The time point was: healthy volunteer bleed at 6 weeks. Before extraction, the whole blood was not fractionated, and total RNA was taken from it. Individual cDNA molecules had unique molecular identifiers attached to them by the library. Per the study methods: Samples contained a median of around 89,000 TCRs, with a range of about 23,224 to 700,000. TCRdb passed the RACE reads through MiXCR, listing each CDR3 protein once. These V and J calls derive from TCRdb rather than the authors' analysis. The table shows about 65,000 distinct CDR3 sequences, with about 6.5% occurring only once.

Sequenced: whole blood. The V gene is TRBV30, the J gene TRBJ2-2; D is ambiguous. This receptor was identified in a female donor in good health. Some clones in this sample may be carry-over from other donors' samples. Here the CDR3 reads CAWSVFRNRFGSHTGELFF. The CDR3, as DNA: TGTGCCTGGAGTGTATTCAGGAACCGGTTTGGATCGCACACCGGGGAGCTGTTTTTT.